The clone carrying this T cell receptor beta chain was detected a few times. The identical CDR3 is also encoded by other nucleotide sequences in the sample. This record belongs to a study of blood T cell repertoires in COVID-19. About the study: Samples representing acute and convalescent COVID-19 were sourced from the United States, Italy and Spain.

Germline V gene data show CDR1 as SNHLY and CDR2 as FYNNEI. CDR3 size: 13 residues. The V gene lost 6 bases and the J gene lost 1 base, with 9 bases spanning the gap. Assay used: immunoSEQ multiplex PCR; TCRdb lists only in-frame clones, some missing. The sample lists about 440,000 clones, about 87% occurring once. Those enrolled in Seattle joined during active infection and were followed longitudinally afterward. The J gene is TRBJ1-1, the V gene TRBV2; tentatively, D is TRBD1 (6 bases). What was sequenced was peripheral blood. This sequence was found in a woman in her forties or fifties with COVID-19, enrolled during active disease. This CDR3 reads CASSLGQNTEAFF. CDR3 nucleotides: TGTGCCAGCAGCCTGGGACAGAACACTGAAGCTTTCTTT. The whole variable domain, filled in from reference TRBV2 and TRBJ1-1, reads EPEVTQTPSHQVTQMGQEVILRCVPISNHLYFYWYRQILGQKVEFLVSFYNNEISEKSEIFDDQFSVERPDGSNFTLKIRSTKLEDSAMYFCASSLGQNTEAFFGQGTRLTVV.